A single sample gave rise to the 27 T cell receptor beta chains below, sequenced in a study of T cell responses to AZD1222 COVID-19 vaccine. Assay: immunoSEQ multiplex PCR; the TCRdb copy retains only in-frame clones and omits some. Found here are 150,000 or so clones, more than 75% of them singletons; the top ten hold 5.2%. The input for sequencing was peripheral blood, taken on day 0 of AZD1222 vaccination. The receptors were gathered from an adult in good health.

This chain links TRBV28 with TRBJ2-3, with unresolved D. The length of the CDR3 is 13 residues. V was shortened by 7 bases and J by 0 bases, with 8 bases between the two germline ends. Looked up from germline, CDR1 is MDHEN and CDR2 is SYDVKM. The CDR3 loop reads CASMAPSTDTQYF. In nucleotides, the CDR3 is TGTGCCAGCATGGCACCTAGCACAGATACGCAGTATTTT. The whole variable domain, remainder taken from reference TRBV28 and TRBJ2-3, is DVKVTQSSRYLVKRTGEKVFLECVQDMDHENMFWYRQDPGLGLRLIYFSYDVKMKEKGDIPEGYSVSREKKERFSLILESASTNQTSMYLCASMAPSTDTQYFGPGTRLTVL.

This chain connects TRBV15 to TRBJ2-5, with D tentatively TRBD1 (5 bases). The CDR3 contains 16 residues. Germline lookup yields CDR1 LNHNV and CDR2 YYDKDF (reference sequence). The V end lost 0 bases, the J end lost 4 bases, and 15 bases lay between the germline ends. The CDR3 here is CATSRDRGQGGETQYF. CDR3 bases: TGTGCCACCAGCAGAGATAGGGGTCAGGGCGGAGAGACCCAGTACTTC.

The chain recombines TRBV18 with TRBJ2-2; TRBD1 agrees at 8 bases. Germline CDR1 and CDR2: KGHSH and LQKENI. Trimming removed 6 bases from V and 6 bases from J; junction bases left unmatched: 9. The CDR3 loop spans 15 amino acids. The CDR3 DNA sequence: TGTGCCAGCTCCCGCGGACAGGGTTACCCCGGGGAGCTGTTTTTT. Translation: CASSRGQGYPGELFF. Supplemented by reference TRBV18 and TRBJ2-2, the full variable domain reads NAGVMQNPRHLVRRRGQEARLRCSPMKGHSHVYWYRQLPEEGLKFMVYLQKENIIDESGMPKERFSAEFPKEGPSILRIQQVVRGDSAAYFCASSRGQGYPGELFFGEGSRLTVL.

The chain employs TRBV2 and TRBJ1-2; D might be TRBD1 (5 bases). V was clipped by 9 bases and J by 4 bases, with 15 bases between them. Germline CDR1 and CDR2: SNHLY and FYNNEI. The CDR3 sequence is 13 residues long. The CDR3 loop is CASIRDEPYGYTF. The CDR3 bases are TGTGCCAGTATCCGGGACGAACCCTATGGCTACACCTTC.

CDR3 protein: CASSKTTDTQYF. DNA of the CDR3: TGTGCCAGCAGCAAGACCACAGATACGCAGTATTTT. The chain joins TRBV7-2 to TRBJ2-3; D is ambiguous. The CDR3 totals 12 residues. The V end lost 5 bases, the J end lost 2 bases, and 5 bases lay between the germline ends. The germline gives CDR1 SGHTA, CDR2 FQGNSA.

This clone was picked up a small number of times. The chain is built from TRBV7-9 and TRBJ1-6; weak D call: TRBD1 (5 bases). The CDR3 is 19 residues long. V lost 5 bases to trimming and J lost 8 bases, with 28 bases between them. CDR1 and CDR2 from the germline V gene are SEHNR and FQNEAQ (reference sequence). CDR3 protein: CASSLGAGSGSSWDSPLHF. The CDR3, as DNA: TGTGCCAGCAGCCTAGGGGCCGGTAGTGGGTCGTCGTGGGATTCACCCCTCCACTTT.

This chain connects TRBV9 to TRBJ2-1, with 11 bases identical to TRBD1. The CDR3 length is 15 residues. V lost 4 bases, J lost 8 bases, and 8 bases stayed unmatched. Germline values: CDR1 SGDLS, CDR2 YYNGEE. CDR3 sequence (DNA): TGTGCCAGCAGCCCCCGGGACAGGGGGTTTGATGAGCAGTTCTTC. Amino acid sequence: CASSPRDRGFDEQFF.

The chain combines TRBV29-1 with TRBJ1-3; 10 bases match TRBD1. Trimming cost V 0 bases and J 4 bases; bases outside gene matches: 3. The CDR3 covers 15 residues. Per the germline V gene, CDR1 is SQVTM and CDR2 is ANQGSEA. CDR3 nucleotide sequence: TGCAGCGTTGAAGATCAGGGACAGGGGGGAAACACCATATATTTT. As protein: CSVEDQGQGGNTIYF.

This clone was counted a single time. V and J are TRBV11-2 and TRBJ2-7, with a possible D match to TRBD2 (7 bases). This CDR3 region has 14 residues. Germline CDR1 and CDR2: SGHAT and FQNNGV. V gave up 4 bases and J gave up 1 base, with 11 bases separating them. CDR3 amino acids: CASSSRGGSYEQYF. The CDR3 bases are TGTGCCAGCAGCTCCAGGGGAGGGTCCTACGAGCAGTACTTC.

The V gene is TRBV19, the J gene TRBJ2-3; 8 nucleotides align to TRBD2. J was trimmed by 5 bases and V by 6 bases; bases with no gene match: 4. This CDR3 has 13 amino acids. The V gene's germline CDR1 is LNHDA and CDR2 SQIVND (reference sequence). CDR3 sequence reads: CASRHGRGDTQYF. DNA of the CDR3: TGTGCCAGTAGGCACGGGAGGGGAGATACGCAGTATTTT.

The chain has TRBV11-1 and TRBJ2-3; no clear D gene. The germline V gene encodes CDR1 SGHAT and CDR2 FQDESV (reference sequence). The CDR3 is 11 residues long. Trimming cost V 6 bases and J 3 bases, with 4 bases left between them. Here the CDR3 DNA reads TGTGCCAGCAGAAGGACAGATACGCAGTATTTT. Residues: CASRRTDTQYF.

The gene calls are TRBV29-1 and TRBJ2-1; D perhaps matches TRBD1 (6 bases). This CDR3 is built from 11 residues. Per germline, CDR1 SQVTM and CDR2 ANQGSEA. Trimming stripped 3 bases from V and 10 bases from J, with 10 bases between. This chain's CDR3 is CSVDRGGEQFF. The CDR3 region has the DNA TGCAGCGTTGACAGGGGTGGGGAGCAGTTCTTC.

The rearrangement uses TRBV5-5 and TRBJ2-4, with D tentatively TRBD2 (5 bases). Per germline, CDR1 SGHKS and CDR2 YYEKEE (reference sequence). V lost 3 bases, J lost 3 bases, and 16 bases lay in between. The CDR3 is 16 amino acids. CDR3 protein: CASSWIYGGGKNIQYF. As DNA, the CDR3 is TGTGCCAGCAGCTGGATCTACGGAGGCGGCAAAAACATTCAGTACTTC. The entire variable domain, with the rest obtained from reference TRBV5-5 and TRBJ2-4, is as follows: DAGVTQSPTHLIKTRGQQVTLRCSPISGHKSVSWYQQVLGQGPQFIFQYYEKEERGRGNFPDRFSARQFPNYSSELNVNALLLGDSALYLCASSWIYGGGKNIQYFGAGTRLSVL.

The chain carries TRBV9 and TRBJ2-7; D is uncertain. Germline assignment: CDR1 SGDLS and CDR2 YYNGEE. V dropped 4 bases and J dropped 7 bases, with 18 bases sitting between them. There are 14 residues in the CDR3. CDR3 sequence: CASSSVMGMGEQYF. The CDR3 DNA sequence: TGTGCCAGCAGCTCCGTAATGGGAATGGGAGAGCAGTACTTC.

The chain recombines TRBV11-2 with TRBJ1-5; 7 nucleotides agree with TRBD1. The germline CDR1 and CDR2 sequences are SGHAT and FQNNGV. The CDR3 is made up of 19 amino acids. J lost 5 bases, V lost 5 bases, and 21 bases had no gene match. In DNA, the CDR3 is TGTGCCAGCAGCCCTTTCCCCTTAAGAGACAGGGAGGGGGATCAGCCCCAGCATTTT. Amino acids: CASSPFPLRDREGDQPQHF.

The rearrangement uses TRBV7-8 and TRBJ2-1, with D possibly TRBD2 on 5 matching bases. V lost 0 bases and J lost 2, with 11 bases in between. CDR1 and CDR2 (germline): SGHVS, FQNEAQ. CDR3 length: 16 amino acids. This CDR3 is CASSLAGGRAYNEQFF. CDR3 nucleotides: TGTGCCAGCAGCTTAGCGGGCGGGCGGGCCTACAATGAGCAGTTCTTC.

The V gene is TRBV9, the J gene TRBJ2-7, with D possibly TRBD1 on 5 matching bases. This CDR3 is 14 amino acids long. Trimming took 0 bases from V and 3 from J, leaving 10 bases between them. Germline CDR1 and CDR2: SGDLS and YYNGEE. CDR3 residues: CASSVATGSYEQYF. In nucleotides, the CDR3 is TGTGCCAGCAGCGTAGCAACAGGAAGCTACGAGCAGTACTTC.

The chain carries TRBV4-3 and TRBJ1-2, with D possibly matching TRBD1 (5 bases). CDR1 LGHNA and CDR2 YSLEER come from the germline V gene. This CDR3 has 15 residues. V lost 1 base and J lost 4, with 13 bases in between. The CDR3 reads CASSQVQGYGYGYTF. The CDR3 DNA reads as TGCGCCAGCAGCCAAGTCCAGGGCTACGGCTATGGCTACACCTTC.

The rearrangement uses TRBV6-6 and TRBJ1-5; D unresolved. Trimming cost V 2 bases and J 2 bases, with 7 bases left between them. The CDR3 spans 14 residues. Germline V gene data show CDR1 as MNHNY and CDR2 as SVGAGI (reference sequence). Here the CDR3 DNA reads TGTGCCAGCAGTTACCGGGTTGGCAATCAGCCCCAGCATTTT. Protein product: CASSYRVGNQPQHF.

Written as DNA, the CDR3 is TGTGCCAGCAGTCCAGACGGAGAGAATTCACCCCTCCACTTT. Protein: CASSPDGENSPLHF. The V gene is TRBV27, the J gene TRBJ1-6, with D uncertain. The CDR3 is 14 amino acids. The V gene's germline CDR1 is MNHEY and CDR2 SMNVEV (reference sequence). Trimming removed 5 bases from V and 7 bases from J, with 12 bases in between.

The gene calls are TRBV13 and TRBJ1-3; D is undetermined. The CDR3 covers 16 residues. V was shortened by 6 bases and J by 0 bases, with 15 bases between the two germline ends. Germline lookup yields CDR1 PRHDT and CDR2 FYEKMQ (reference sequence). The DNA of the CDR3 is TGTGCCAGCAGTCCTGACGGACTGATCTCTGGAAACACCATATATTTT. As protein: CASSPDGLISGNTIYF.

This clone was observed a single time. The chain links TRBV29-1 to TRBJ2-1; no reliable D call. The CDR3 covers 13 residues. V lost 3 bases, J lost 6 bases, and 12 bases lay in between. Germline CDR1 and CDR2: SQVTM and ANQGSEA. This chain's CDR3 is CSVDRIGINEQFF. CDR3 in DNA: TGCAGCGTTGACCGGATAGGGATCAATGAGCAGTTCTTC.

The chain links TRBV7-9 to TRBJ1-2; D is uncertain. The ends were cut back, 5 bases at V and 8 bases at J, with 15 bases in the middle. In germline, CDR1 is SEHNR, CDR2 FQNEAQ (reference sequence). The CDR3 totals 13 residues. The CDR3 loop is CASSNPVRGGYTF. The CDR3 coding sequence is TGTGCCAGCAGCAACCCCGTCCGGGGAGGCTACACCTTC. The variable domain in full, completed from reference TRBV7-9 and TRBJ1-2, reads DTGVSQNPRHKITKRGQNVTFRCDPISEHNRLYWYRQTLGQGPEFLTYFQNEAQLEKSRLLSDRFSAERPKGSFSTLEIQRTEQGDSAMYLCASSNPVRGGYTFGSGTRLTVV.

The chain is built from TRBV10-1 and TRBJ2-1; 11 nucleotides agree with TRBD2. After removal of 2 bases from V and 12 bases from J, the junction contained 6 bases not matched to a gene. This CDR3 is 14 amino acids long. From germline, CDR1 is WNHNN and CDR2 SYGVQD (reference sequence). DNA of the CDR3: TGCGCCAGCAGTGAGGAGACTAGCGGGAAGGGGCAGTTCTTC. Protein product: CASSEETSGKGQFF.

This chain uses TRBV6-2 or TRBV6-3 with TRBJ2-7, with 13 nucleotides matching TRBD2. The germline CDR1 and CDR2 sequences are MNHEY and SVGEGT. The CDR3 contains 16 residues. The ends lost 5 bases at V and 0 bases at J; junction bases unmatched: 4. Written as DNA, the CDR3 is TGTGCCAGCAGTCAGGGACTAGCGGGAAACTCCTACGAGCAGTACTTC. Its translation is CASSQGLAGNSYEQYF.

The chain combines TRBV11-3 with TRBJ2-1; D perhaps matches TRBD1 (5 bases). This CDR3 region has 14 residues. Trimming pared 3 bases from V and 7 bases from J, leaving 13 bases between. The V gene's germline CDR1 is SGHNT and CDR2 YENEEA. CDR3 residues: CASSFGRASNEQFF. The CDR3 nucleotides are TGTGCCAGCAGCTTTGGCAGGGCGAGTAATGAGCAGTTCTTC.

This CDR3 reads CASTDRVGGYTF. In DNA, the CDR3 is TGTGCCAGCACCGACAGGGTAGGAGGCTACACCTTC. The chain has TRBV28 and TRBJ1-2, with 7 positions matching TRBD1. CDR1 is MDHEN and CDR2 is SYDVKM in the germline V gene. The CDR3 covers 12 residues. V lost 7 bases, J lost 8 bases, and 7 bases stayed unmatched.